These T cell receptor beta chains were read from a single sample in a study of CD8 T cells in Susac syndrome. TCRdb used MiXCR to reprocess the immunoSEQ multiplex PCR reads, holding one entry per CDR3 protein. This table holds about 190,000 distinct CDR3 sequences, approximately 95% found once. Sequencing input: CD8+ T cells from PBMCs. These receptors originate from a human donor with Susac syndrome. CDR3s include the opening cysteine and the closing phenylalanine or tryptophan. D genes are given only for firm matches. The size field is filled for only some rows; it gives once, few, many or a size class.

cdr3_aa	cdr3_nt	clone_size	d_call	j_call	v_call	cdr3_length
CANPVDTGELFF	TGTGCCAACCCGGTGGACACCGGGGAGCTGTTTTTT	.	.	TRBJ2-2	TRBV7-9	12
CASSFGTGGDYEQYF	TGTGCCAGCAGCTTCGGGACAGGGGGTGACTACGAGCAGTACTTC	once	TRBD1	TRBJ2-7	TRBV11-2	15
CASSLVRSEQYF	TGTGCCAGCAGCTTGGTGCGGAGCGAGCAGTACTTC	.	.	TRBJ2-7	TRBV5-6	12
CASSQGAQGLSYEQYF	TGCGCCAGCAGCCAAGGTGCGCAGGGATTGTCATACGAGCAGTACTTC	.	.	TRBJ2-7	TRBV4-1	16
CASSPLLAGERGEQFF	TGTGCCAGTAGTCCTTTACTAGCGGGAGAAAGGGGTGAGCAGTTCTTC	.	TRBD2	TRBJ2-1	TRBV19	16
CASSQGSHYNEQFF	TGTGCCAGCAGCCAAGGTAGCCACTACAATGAGCAGTTCTTC	.	.	TRBJ2-1	TRBV3-1	14
CASSLGQPPSRAFF	TGTGCCAGCAGTTTAGGACAGCCCCCTTCAAGGGCTTTCTTT	once	.	TRBJ1-1	TRBV28	14
CASSLGEGSNQPQHF	TGTGCCAGCAGCTTGGGGGAGGGAAGCAATCAGCCCCAGCATTTT	.	.	TRBJ1-5	TRBV5-6	15
CASGTLAGGRLNNEQFF	TGTGCCAGCGGGACTTTAGCGGGAGGGAGATTGAACAATGAGCAGTTCTTC	once	TRBD2	TRBJ2-1	TRBV2	17
CASSSGTGAYNEQFF	TGTGCCAGCAGTTCTGGGACAGGGGCCTACAATGAGCAGTTCTTC	.	TRBD1	TRBJ2-1	TRBV6-5	15
CASSQESASHEQYF	TGTGCCAGCAGCCAAGAAAGTGCGAGCCACGAGCAGTACTTC	once	.	TRBJ2-7	TRBV3-1	14
CASSPDYEEKLFF	TGTGCCAGCAGCCCTGATTACGAGGAAAAACTGTTTTTT	.	.	TRBJ1-4	TRBV9	13
CSARSRERPETQYF	TGCAGTGCTAGGAGTCGGGAGAGGCCAGAGACCCAGTACTTC	.	.	TRBJ2-5	TRBV20-1	14
CASSQDRVAGEAFF	TGCGCCAGCAGCCAAGATAGAGTGGCAGGTGAAGCTTTCTTT	.	.	TRBJ1-1	TRBV4-1	14
CASSPGLAGVYEQYF	TGTGCCAGCAGTCCCGGACTAGCGGGGGTCTACGAGCAGTACTTC	.	TRBD2	TRBJ2-7	TRBV27	15
CASSLGTSELSTDTQYF	TGTGCCAGCAGCTTAGGAACCAGCGAACTTAGCACAGATACGCAGTATTTT	once	.	TRBJ2-3	TRBV7-9	17
CASSQDRTSGPQETQYF	TGTGCCAGCAGCCAAGATCGGACTAGCGGACCCCAAGAGACCCAGTACTTC	once	TRBD2	TRBJ2-5	TRBV4-2	17
CASSQRGLAGIGELFF	TGCGCCAGCAGCCAACGGGGACTAGCGGGGATCGGGGAGCTGTTTTTT	.	TRBD2	TRBJ2-2	TRBV4-1	16
CASSGRGTGNTEAFF	TGCGCCAGCAGCGGACGAGGGACGGGTAACACTGAAGCTTTCTTT	.	.	TRBJ1-1	TRBV5-1	15
CASSLPTWGSNEKLFF	TGTGCCAGCAGTTTACCGACTTGGGGGAGTAATGAAAAACTGTTTTTT	.	.	TRBJ1-4	TRBV28	16
CASRSPRTAPYEQYF	TGTGCCAGTAGAAGCCCTCGGACAGCCCCCTACGAGCAGTACTTC	.	.	TRBJ2-7	TRBV19	15
CASSVAGTSGLQETQYF	TGTGCCAGCAGCGTAGCAGGGACTAGCGGGTTACAAGAGACCCAGTACTTC	.	TRBD2	TRBJ2-5	TRBV9	17
CASSFAENTEAFF	TGTGCCAGCAGCTTTGCGGAGAACACTGAAGCTTTCTTT	.	.	TRBJ1-1	TRBV7-9	13
CASTPGLAGGLDNEQFF	TGCGCCAGCACACCAGGACTAGCGGGAGGTTTGGACAATGAGCAGTTCTTC	.	TRBD2	TRBJ2-1	TRBV5-1	17
CASSQGIGGTEAFF	TGCGCCAGCAGCCAAGGTATAGGGGGCACTGAAGCTTTCTTT	.	.	TRBJ1-1	TRBV4-1	14
CASSPEGRGSGGQQFF	TGTGCCAGCAGCCCGGAGGGTCGGGGTAGCGGGGGCCAGCAGTTCTTC	once	TRBD2	TRBJ2-1	TRBV7-3	16
CSARSESPEAFF	TGCAGTGCTAGAAGTGAATCCCCTGAAGCTTTCTTT	.	.	TRBJ1-1	TRBV20-1	12
CASSLNGGSNQPQHF	TGCGCCAGCAGCTTGAACGGGGGAAGCAATCAGCCCCAGCATTTT	.	.	TRBJ1-5	TRBV5-1	15
CASSFQSYIPPLQGYTF	TGTGCCAGCAGCTTCCAATCCTACATTCCTCCCCTGCAGGGCTACACCTTC	.	.	TRBJ1-2	TRBV11-2	17
CASSYSGQGADNEQFF	TGTGCCAGCAGTTACTCGGGACAGGGGGCTGACAATGAGCAGTTCTTC	.	TRBD1	TRBJ2-1	TRBV6-5	16
CASSQDQGPDTEAFF	TGCGCCAGCAGCCAAGATCAGGGGCCGGACACTGAAGCTTTCTTT	.	.	TRBJ1-1	TRBV4-1	15
CASSEGRGEKLFF	TGTGCCAGCAGTGAAGGCCGGGGGGAAAAACTGTTTTTT	.	.	TRBJ1-4	TRBV2	13
CASSPGVPYNSPLHF	TGTGCCAGCTCACCGGGGGTTCCCTATAATTCACCCCTCCACTTT	.	.	TRBJ1-6	TRBV18	15
CASSQEFAGPFNEQFF	TGTGCCAGCAGCCAAGAATTTGCGGGCCCTTTCAATGAGCAGTTCTTC	.	.	TRBJ2-1	TRBV3-1	16
CASSQDIFRDLYNSPLHF	TGTGCCAGCAGCCAAGATATTTTTAGGGACCTCTATAATTCACCCCTCCACTTT	once	.	TRBJ1-6	TRBV3-1	18
CASSFQTGDYGYTF	TGCGCCAGCAGCTTCCAGACAGGGGACTATGGCTACACCTTC	.	TRBD1	TRBJ1-2	TRBV5-1	14
CASSSERSYNEQFF	TGTGCCAGCAGTTCCGAGCGTTCCTACAATGAGCAGTTCTTC	once	.	TRBJ2-1	TRBV27	14
CASSHSGQGNKGYTF	TGCGCCAGCAGTCATTCGGGACAGGGGAATAAGGGCTACACCTTC	.	TRBD1	TRBJ1-2	TRBV23-1	15